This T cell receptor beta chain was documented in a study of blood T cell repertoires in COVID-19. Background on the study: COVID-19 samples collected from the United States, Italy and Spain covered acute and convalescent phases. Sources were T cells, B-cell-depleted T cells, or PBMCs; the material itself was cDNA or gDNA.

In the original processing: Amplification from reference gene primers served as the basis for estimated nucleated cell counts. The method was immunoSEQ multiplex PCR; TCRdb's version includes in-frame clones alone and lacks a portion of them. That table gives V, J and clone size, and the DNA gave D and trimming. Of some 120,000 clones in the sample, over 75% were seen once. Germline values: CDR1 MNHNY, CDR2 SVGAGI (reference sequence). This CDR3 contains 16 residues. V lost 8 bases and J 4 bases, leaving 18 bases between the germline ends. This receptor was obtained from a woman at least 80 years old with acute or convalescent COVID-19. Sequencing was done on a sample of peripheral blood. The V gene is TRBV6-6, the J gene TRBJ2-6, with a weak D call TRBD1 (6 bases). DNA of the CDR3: TGTGCCAGCTGGAAACAGGGCCCCTCAGGGGCCAACGTCCTGACTTTC. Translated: CASWKQGPSGANVLTF.